This T cell receptor beta chain was captured in a study of cytomegalovirus exposure and HLA in healthy donors. This clone was seen more than once but under ten times. What it binds is unknown. The study ran its PCR with 60 Vbeta and 13 Jbeta primers. Profiling relied on immunoSEQ multiplex PCR, and the TCRdb table lists in-frame clones only, not all of them. In the table there are under 200,000 clones, approximately 88% of which are singletons. Findings and limits, study-wide: There were a few CMV-associated chains whose specificity for CMV antigens was confirmed in vitro. Productive status was seen about 90% or about 30% of the time for most TCR beta V segments in an earlier analysis. In most subjects, TCR beta sequences reportedly gave accurate predictions of HLA-A and HLA-B alleles. The authors enumerated 164 TCR beta chains as linked to cytomegalovirus.

Sequencing input: PBMCs. This TCR was recovered from a woman aged 45-65 years in good health and CMV-seropositive.

CDR3 protein: CASRTEQGAGELFF. As DNA, the CDR3 is TGTGCCAGCAGGACGGAACAGGGGGCCGGGGAGCTGTTTTTT. The rearrangement joins TRBV2 to TRBJ2-2, with TRBD1 identical over 8 bases. From germline, CDR1 is SNHLY and CDR2 FYNNEI. V lost 6 bases to trimming and J lost 6 bases; unmatched junction nucleotides: 6. The CDR3 sequence is 14 residues long.